This T cell receptor (beta chain) stems from a study of T cells in Graves' hyperthyroidism and ophthalmopathy. Blood from later-ophthalmopathy patients was taken at first hyperthyroidism diagnosis. PBMCs were obtained from approximately 10 ml fresh peripheral blood. TCR beta CDR3 region amplification was performed from RNA transcripts. The study used the HTBI primer set for a first-round RT-PCR of the TCR CDR3. TCRdb recomputed calls from the multiplex PCR reads with MiXCR, one row per CDR3 protein. The sample consists of 280,000 or so distinct CDR3 sequences, 20% to 25% of them appearing once. There are many counts of this clonotype. V lost 6 bases and J 0 bases, leaving 18 bases between the germline ends. Per germline, CDR1 DFQATT and CDR2 SNEGSKA (reference sequence). This CDR3 contains 15 residues.

The specimen was blood. The clonotype comes from a man aged 40-49 years with Graves' hyperthyroidism that later progressed to Graves' ophthalmopathy. V gene TRBV20-1 combines with J gene TRBJ2-7, with D perhaps TRBD1 or TRBD2 (5 bases each). The CDR3 DNA is TGCAGTGCGGAAGATCCCGGGACGGCCTCCTACGAGCAGTACTTC. Residues: CSAEDPGTASYEQYF.